The rows below give T cell receptor beta chains drawn from one sample of a study of cytomegalovirus exposure and HLA in healthy donors. Profiling relied on immunoSEQ multiplex PCR, and the TCRdb table lists in-frame clones only, not all of them. The sample lists 150,000 to 160,000 clones; approximately 80% were seen once. The sequenced sample was PBMCs. These receptor sequences come from a woman aged 40 to 50 in good health and CMV-seropositive. CDR3s include the opening cysteine and the closing phenylalanine or tryptophan. The D gene is left open where the match is weak. The listing skips clone size in some rows; elsewhere it reads once, few, many or a size class.

J gene,clone size,D gene,V gene,CDR3 protein,CDR3 DNA
TRBJ2-1,.,TRBD1,TRBV2,CASSEAGTGGGEQFF,TGTGCCAGCAGTGAAGCTGGGACAGGGGGCGGTGAGCAGTTCTTC
TRBJ2-1,.,TRBD2,TRBV5-1,CASSPVGPSGNNEQFF,TGCGCCAGCAGCCCGGTGGGACCTAGCGGTAACAATGAGCAGTTCTTC
TRBJ2-7,.,TRBD2,TRBV5-6,CASSLLAGRTEQYF,TGTGCCAGCAGCTTGTTAGCGGGGCGAACCGAGCAGTACTTC
TRBJ1-3,.,.,TRBV2,CASSVEGTIYF,TGTGCCAGCAGTGTGGAGGGCACCATATATTTT
TRBJ2-7,.,TRBD2,TRBV15,CATSNQRLAGAYEQYF,TGTGCCACCAGCAACCAAAGACTAGCGGGTGCCTACGAGCAGTACTTC
TRBJ1-5,.,.,TRBV2,CASHSPNQPQHF,TGTGCCAGCCACAGCCCCAATCAGCCCCAGCATTTT
TRBJ1-3,once,.,TRBV5-1,CASSPGISGNTIYF,TGCGCCAGCAGTCCCGGGATCTCTGGAAACACCATATATTTT
TRBJ2-1,few,TRBD2,TRBV13,CAVRASGAYNEQFF,TGTGCCGTTCGCGCTAGCGGAGCCTACAATGAGCAGTTCTTC
TRBJ1-2,few,TRBD1,TRBV5-5,CASSTGQGNGYTF,TGTGCCAGCAGCACGGGACAGGGTAATGGCTACACCTTC
TRBJ2-1,.,.,TRBV14,CASSQRIPVAEGGEQFF,TGTGCCAGCAGCCAAAGGATTCCCGTAGCGGAGGGTGGTGAGCAGTTCTTC
TRBJ2-3,.,.,TRBV5-1,CASSLELASDTQYF,TGCGCCAGCAGCTTGGAGCTAGCCTCAGATACGCAGTATTTT
TRBJ2-2,.,.,TRBV7-8,CASSTETDLWDTGELFF,TGTGCCAGCAGCACGGAGACAGACCTGTGGGACACCGGGGAGCTGTTTTTT